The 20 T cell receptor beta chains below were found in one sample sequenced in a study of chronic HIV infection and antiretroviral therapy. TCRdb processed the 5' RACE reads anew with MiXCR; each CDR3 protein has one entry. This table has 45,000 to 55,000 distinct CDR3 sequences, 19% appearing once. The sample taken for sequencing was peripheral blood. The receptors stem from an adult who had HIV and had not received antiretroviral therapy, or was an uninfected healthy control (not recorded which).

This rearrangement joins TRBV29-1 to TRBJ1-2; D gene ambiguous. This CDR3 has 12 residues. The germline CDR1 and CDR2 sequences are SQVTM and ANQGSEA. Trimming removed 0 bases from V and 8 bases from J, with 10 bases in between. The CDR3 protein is CSVEDRGGGYTF. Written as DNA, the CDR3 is TGCAGCGTTGAAGATCGCGGTGGGGGCTACACCTTC. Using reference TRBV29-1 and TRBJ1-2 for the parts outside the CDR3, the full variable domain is SAVISQKPSRDICQRGTSLTIQCQVDSQVTMMFWYRQQPGQSLTLIATANQGSEATYESGFVIDKFPISRPNLTFSTLTVSNMSPEDSSIYLCSVEDRGGGYTFGSGTRLTVV.

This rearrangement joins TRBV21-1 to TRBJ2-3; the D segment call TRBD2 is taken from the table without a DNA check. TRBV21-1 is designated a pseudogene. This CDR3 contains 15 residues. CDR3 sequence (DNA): TGTGCCAGCAGTTCAGAGCGGGAGGGCACAGATACGCAGTATTTT. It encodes CASSSEREGTDTQYF.

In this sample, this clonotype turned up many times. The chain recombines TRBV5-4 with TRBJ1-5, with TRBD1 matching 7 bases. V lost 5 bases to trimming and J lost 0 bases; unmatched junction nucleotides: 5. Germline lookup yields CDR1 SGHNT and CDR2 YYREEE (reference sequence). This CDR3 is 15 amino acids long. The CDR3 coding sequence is TGTGCCAGCAGTCGTACAGGGGATAGCAATCAGCCCCAGCATTTT. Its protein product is CASSRTGDSNQPQHF. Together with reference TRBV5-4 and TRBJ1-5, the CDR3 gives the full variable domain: ETGVTQSPTHLIKTRGQQVTLRCSSQSGHNTVSWYQQALGQGPQFIFQYYREEENGRGNFPPRFSGLQFPNYSSELNVNALELDDSALYLCASSRTGDSNQPQHFGDGTRLSIL.

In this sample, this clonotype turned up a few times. CDR3 bases: TGCGCCAGCAGCTTGGTCCCAGACGAGGGTGATGAGCAGTTCTTC. Residues: CASSLVPDEGDEQFF. The genes are TRBV5-1 and TRBJ2-1; maybe TRBD2 (5 bases). Germline assignment: CDR1 SGHRS and CDR2 YFSETQ. V was shortened by 0 bases and J by 8 bases, with 15 bases between the two germline ends. The CDR3 runs 15 residues. The full variable domain, in which reference TRBV5-1 and TRBJ2-1 provide the parts outside the CDR3, is KAGVTQTPRYLIKTRGQQVTLSCSPISGHRSVSWYQQTPGQGLQFLFEYFSETQRNKGNFPGRFSGRQFSNSRSEMNVSTLELGDSALYLCASSLVPDEGDEQFFGPGTRLTVL.

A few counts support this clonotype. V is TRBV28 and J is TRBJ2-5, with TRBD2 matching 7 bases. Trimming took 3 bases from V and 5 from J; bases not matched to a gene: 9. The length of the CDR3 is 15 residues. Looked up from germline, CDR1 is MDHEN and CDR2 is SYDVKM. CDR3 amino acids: CASSFLAEGRETQYF. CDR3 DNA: TGTGCCAGCAGTTTCCTAGCGGAAGGACGTGAGACCCAGTACTTC.

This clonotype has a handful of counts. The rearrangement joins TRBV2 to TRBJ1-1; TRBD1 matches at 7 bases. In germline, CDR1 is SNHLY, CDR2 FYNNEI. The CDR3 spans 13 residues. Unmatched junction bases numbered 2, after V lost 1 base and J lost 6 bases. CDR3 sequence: CASSEGRGAEAFF. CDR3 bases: TGTGCCAGCAGTGAAGGCAGGGGGGCTGAAGCTTTCTTT.

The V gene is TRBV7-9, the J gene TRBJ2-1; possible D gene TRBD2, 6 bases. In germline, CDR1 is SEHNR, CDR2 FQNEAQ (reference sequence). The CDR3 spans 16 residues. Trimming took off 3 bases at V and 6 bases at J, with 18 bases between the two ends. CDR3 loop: CASSFVPGLQSNEQFF. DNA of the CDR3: TGTGCCAGCAGCTTCGTACCGGGACTCCAGTCCAATGAGCAGTTCTTC.

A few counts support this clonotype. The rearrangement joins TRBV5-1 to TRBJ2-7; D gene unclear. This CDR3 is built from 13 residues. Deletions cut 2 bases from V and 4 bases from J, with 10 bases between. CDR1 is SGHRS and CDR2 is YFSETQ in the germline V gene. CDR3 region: CASSFRPGYEQYF. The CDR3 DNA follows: TGCGCCAGCAGCTTCCGGCCTGGATACGAGCAGTACTTC.

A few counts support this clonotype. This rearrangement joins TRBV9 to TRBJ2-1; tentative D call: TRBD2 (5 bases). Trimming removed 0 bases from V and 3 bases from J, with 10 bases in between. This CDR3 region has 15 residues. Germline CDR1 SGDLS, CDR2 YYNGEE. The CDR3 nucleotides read TGTGCCAGCAGCGTAGATGAGGGCAACTACAATGAGCAGTTCTTC. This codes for CASSVDEGNYNEQFF. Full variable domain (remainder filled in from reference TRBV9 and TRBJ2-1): DSGVTQTPKHLITATGQRVTLRCSPRSGDLSVYWYQQSLDQGLQFLIQYYNGEERAKGNILERFSAQQFPDLHSELNLSSLELGDSALYFCASSVDEGNYNEQFFGPGTRLTVL.

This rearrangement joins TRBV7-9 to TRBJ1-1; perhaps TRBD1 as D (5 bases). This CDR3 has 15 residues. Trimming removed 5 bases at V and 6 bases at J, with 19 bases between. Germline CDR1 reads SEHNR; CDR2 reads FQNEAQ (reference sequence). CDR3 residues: CASSPQGRSMAEAFF. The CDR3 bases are TGTGCCAGCAGCCCTCAGGGCAGGTCAATGGCTGAAGCTTTCTTT.

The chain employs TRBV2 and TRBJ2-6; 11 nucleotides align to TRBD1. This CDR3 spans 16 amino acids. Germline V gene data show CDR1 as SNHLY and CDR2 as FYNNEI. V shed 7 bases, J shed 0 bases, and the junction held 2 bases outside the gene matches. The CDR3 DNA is TGTGCCAGCACGGGACAGGGGGTCTCTGGGGCCAACGTCCTGACTTTC. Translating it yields CASTGQGVSGANVLTF.

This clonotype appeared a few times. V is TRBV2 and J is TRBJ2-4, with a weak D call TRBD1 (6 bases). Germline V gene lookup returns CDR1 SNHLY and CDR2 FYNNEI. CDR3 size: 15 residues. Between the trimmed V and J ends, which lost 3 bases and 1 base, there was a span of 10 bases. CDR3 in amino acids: CASSDNRAAKNIQYF. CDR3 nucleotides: TGTGCCAGCAGTGATAACAGGGCGGCCAAAAACATTCAGTACTTC.

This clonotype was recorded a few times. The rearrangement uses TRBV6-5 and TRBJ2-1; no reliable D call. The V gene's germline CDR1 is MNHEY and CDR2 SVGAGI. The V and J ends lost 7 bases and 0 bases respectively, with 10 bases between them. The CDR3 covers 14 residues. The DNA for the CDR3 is TGTGCCAGCACCAGAAGGGCCTCCTACAATGAGCAGTTCTTC. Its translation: CASTRRASYNEQFF.

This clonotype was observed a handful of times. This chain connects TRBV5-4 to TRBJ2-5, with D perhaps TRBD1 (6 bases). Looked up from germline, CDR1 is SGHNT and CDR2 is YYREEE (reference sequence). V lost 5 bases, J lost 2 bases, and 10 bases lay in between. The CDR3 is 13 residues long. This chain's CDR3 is CASSTRGQETQYF. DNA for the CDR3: TGTGCCAGCAGTACGAGGGGGCAAGAGACCCAGTACTTC.

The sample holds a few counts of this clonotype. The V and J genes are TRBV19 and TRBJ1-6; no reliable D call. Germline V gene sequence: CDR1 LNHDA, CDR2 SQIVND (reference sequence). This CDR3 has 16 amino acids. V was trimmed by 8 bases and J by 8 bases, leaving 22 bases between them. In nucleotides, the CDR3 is TGTGCCAGTTCCCAGGACCAGCCGGCCCCGGATTCACCCCTCCACTTT. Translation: CASSQDQPAPDSPLHF.

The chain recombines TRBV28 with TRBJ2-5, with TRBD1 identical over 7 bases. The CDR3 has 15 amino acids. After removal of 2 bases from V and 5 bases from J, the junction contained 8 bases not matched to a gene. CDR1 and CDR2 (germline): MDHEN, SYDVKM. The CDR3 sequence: CASSLTSTGKETQYF. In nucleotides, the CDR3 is TGTGCCAGCAGTTTAACTTCGACAGGGAAGGAGACCCAGTACTTC. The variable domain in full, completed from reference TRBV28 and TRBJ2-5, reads DVKVTQSSRYLVKRTGEKVFLECVQDMDHENMFWYRQDPGLGLRLIYFSYDVKMKEKGDIPEGYSVSREKKERFSLILESASTNQTSMYLCASSLTSTGKETQYFGPGTRLLVL.

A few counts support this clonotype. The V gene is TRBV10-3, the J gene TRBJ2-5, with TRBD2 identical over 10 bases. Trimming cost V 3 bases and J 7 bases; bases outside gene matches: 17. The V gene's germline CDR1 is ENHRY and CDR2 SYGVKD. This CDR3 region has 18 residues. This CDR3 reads CAISDSSGRPSGVSTQYF. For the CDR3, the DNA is TGTGCCATCAGTGATAGTAGCGGGAGGCCCTCGGGGGTTTCGACCCAGTACTTC.

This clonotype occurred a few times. The DNA for the CDR3 is TGTGCCAGCAGCTCACTAACCGGGGAGCTGTTTTTT. This encodes CASSSLTGELFF. This chain links TRBV7-6 with TRBJ2-2; D remains ambiguous. Germline CDR1 is SGHVS and CDR2 is FNYEAQ. The CDR3 length is 12 residues. V shed 4 bases and J shed 5 bases, with 5 bases lying between them.

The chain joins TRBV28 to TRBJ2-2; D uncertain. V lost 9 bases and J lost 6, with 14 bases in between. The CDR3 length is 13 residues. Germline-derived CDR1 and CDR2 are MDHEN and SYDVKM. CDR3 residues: CASRMSPPGELFF. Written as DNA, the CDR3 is TGTGCCAGTCGGATGTCCCCACCCGGGGAGCTGTTTTTT.

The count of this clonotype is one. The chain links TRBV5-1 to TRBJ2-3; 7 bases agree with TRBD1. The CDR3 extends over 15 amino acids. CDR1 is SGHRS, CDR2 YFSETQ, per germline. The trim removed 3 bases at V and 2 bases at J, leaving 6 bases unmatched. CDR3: CASSSQTGTTDTQYF. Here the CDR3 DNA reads TGCGCCAGCAGCTCCCAGACAGGGACCACAGATACGCAGTATTTT.